What follows are 13 T cell receptor beta chains derived from one specimen sequenced in a study of T cell changes during pregnancy in multiple sclerosis. Produced via immunoSEQ multiplex PCR; TCRdb's table is partial and in-frame only. The table records roughly 70,000 clones, roughly nine tenths of them present only once. The material sequenced was peripheral blood, taken in the third trimester of pregnancy. Receptors were obtained from a female donor with multiple sclerosis, enrolled in a pregnancy study.

The gene calls are TRBV9 and TRBJ2-1, with 7 bases identical to TRBD2. The CDR3 has 16 residues. Germline V gene lookup returns CDR1 SGDLS and CDR2 YYNGEE. Trimming cost V 5 bases and J 3 bases; bases outside gene matches: 11. CDR3 residues: CASSTEAGMVYNEQFF. CDR3 DNA: TGTGCCAGCAGTACCGAAGCGGGAATGGTCTACAATGAGCAGTTCTTC.

V and J are TRBV21-1 and TRBJ2-7; the listed D gene, TRBD2, was not tested against the DNA. TRBV21-1 is termed a pseudogene. The CDR3 is 16 residues long. CDR3 amino acids: CASSKVEPSGSYEQYF. The CDR3 region has the DNA TGTGCCAGCAGCAAAGTGGAGCCTAGCGGGAGCTACGAGCAGTACTTC.

The chain couples TRBV10-1 to TRBJ2-2; D is unresolved. This CDR3 is built from 16 residues. V was cut by 2 bases and J by 0 bases, with 10 bases left in between. The germline gives CDR1 WNHNN, CDR2 SYGVQD (reference sequence). The CDR3 loop reads CASSEPLAPNTGELFF. The CDR3 coding sequence is TGCGCCAGCAGTGAGCCTTTAGCCCCGAACACCGGGGAGCTGTTTTTT.

The rearrangement joins TRBV19 to TRBJ1-1; D remains ambiguous. Trimming removed 8 bases at V and 0 bases at J, with 13 bases between. The V gene's germline CDR1 is LNHDA and CDR2 SQIVND (reference sequence). The CDR3 is made up of 14 amino acids. CDR3 protein: CASQPGDLNTEAFF. Here the CDR3 DNA reads TGTGCCAGTCAGCCAGGCGACCTGAACACTGAAGCTTTCTTT.

This clone showed up just once. The chain couples TRBV7-2 to TRBJ2-1; 7 bases map to TRBD2. This CDR3 comprises 12 residues. Trimming cost V 6 bases and J 13 bases; bases outside gene matches: 9. CDR1 is SGHTA and CDR2 is FQGNSA in the germline V gene. CDR3 nucleotide sequence: TGTGCCAGCAGATTTAGCGGGCCAGTCCAGTTCTTC. The encoded protein is CASRFSGPVQFF.

The chain links TRBV11-1 to TRBJ2-1, with TRBD1 matching over 9 bases. Germline V CDR1 and CDR2: SGHAT, FQDESV (reference sequence). The CDR3 is 17 residues long. J was trimmed by 3 bases and V by 5 bases; bases with no gene match: 11. CDR3 region: CASSPATGTGNYNEQFF. The CDR3 DNA sequence: TGTGCCAGCAGCCCTGCCACCGGGACAGGGAACTACAATGAGCAGTTCTTC.

V and J are TRBV18 and TRBJ2-2; 7 nucleotides line up with TRBD1. This CDR3 has 15 amino acids. CDR1 and CDR2 (germline): KGHSH, LQKENI. V shed 2 bases and J 0 bases; nucleotides not matched to a gene: 0. The CDR3 DNA sequence: TGTGCCAGCTCACCAAGGGGGCCGAACACCGGGGAGCTGTTTTTT. Translated: CASSPRGPNTGELFF.

This clone has ten or more counts. V gene TRBV6-4 combines with J gene TRBJ2-2; no firm D call. Germline CDR1 MRHNA, CDR2 SNTAGT. V was cut by 0 bases and J by 3 bases, with 2 bases left in between. This CDR3 region has 13 residues. CDR3 in DNA: TGTGCCAGCAGTGACTCCGACACCGGGGAGCTGTTTTTT. Residues: CASSDSDTGELFF.

V and J are TRBV10-3 and TRBJ2-7; D might be TRBD2 (5 bases). V lost 2 bases, J lost 2 bases, and 13 bases lay in between. The CDR3 sequence is 15 residues long. Germline CDR1 ENHRY, CDR2 SYGVKD. The CDR3 here is CAISELIAPTYEQYF. CDR3 bases: TGTGCCATCAGTGAGCTGATAGCGCCAACCTACGAGCAGTACTTC.

The V and J genes are TRBV10-3 and TRBJ2-7; D perhaps matches TRBD1 (6 bases). Trimming left V 2 bases short and J 6 bases short, with 11 bases between. The CDR3 spans 13 residues. Per the germline V gene, CDR1 is ENHRY and CDR2 is SYGVKD. The CDR3 loop reads CAISEEARGEQYF. Here the CDR3 DNA reads TGTGCCATCAGTGAGGAGGCCAGGGGCGAGCAGTACTTC.

V and J are TRBV19 and TRBJ1-2; TRBD1 matches at 7 bases. Germline values: CDR1 LNHDA, CDR2 SQIVND (reference sequence). The length of the CDR3 is 13 residues. V was pared by 3 bases and J by 3 bases, with 1 base of the junction left unmatched. CDR3 DNA: TGTGCCAGTAGTATCGACAGGGACTATGGCTACACCTTC. Translated: CASSIDRDYGYTF.

The J gene is TRBJ1-1, the V gene TRBV2; D unresolved. This CDR3 is built from 14 residues. Germline CDR1 is SNHLY and CDR2 is FYNNEI. V lost 7 bases and J 0 bases, leaving 12 bases between the germline ends. The DNA for the CDR3 is TGTGCCAGCACGTTAGCCCTTTTGAACACTGAAGCTTTCTTT. Protein product: CASTLALLNTEAFF.

V and J are TRBV10-3 and TRBJ2-7, with 8 nucleotides matching TRBD1. The CDR3 has 15 residues. The junction had 6 bases not matched to a gene; V was cut back by 2 bases and J by 3 bases. The germline CDR1 and CDR2 sequences are ENHRY and SYGVKD. CDR3 in DNA: TGTGCCATCAGTGAGGACCCCAGGGGGCTCTACGAGCAGTACTTC. Its protein is CAISEDPRGLYEQYF.